This entry features one TCR beta chain sequence. As yet, its antigen is unknown. These data are taken from a study of vaccination effects on CD4 cells after COVID-19. For the study at large: Participants got two doses of BNT162b2 or mRNA-1273 vaccine.

CDR1 is SGHNT, CDR2 YENEEA, per germline. With 1 base clipped from V and 6 bases from J, the junction kept 3 bases outside the gene matches. CDR3 length equals 13 residues. CD4+ T cell isolation took place after approximately 11 days of culture. It was on days 3 and 7 that half the medium was replaced with IL-2 medium. Study-wide results and caveats: Clones arising from infection and from vaccination showed marked clonal contraction late after vaccination.

The protocol was immunoSEQ multiplex PCR, while the TCRdb copy is restricted to in-frame clones and leaves out a portion. Seen here are 50,000 to 75,000 clones, more than 60% observed once, and the top ten hold under 30%. The material sequenced was CD4+ T cells from PBMCs cultured without peptide, taken before COVID-19 vaccination. This TCR came from a human donor who had a prior SARS-CoV-2 infection. The chain employs TRBV11-3 and TRBJ2-7; 7 bases align to TRBD1. The CDR3 region has the DNA TGTGCCAGCAGCTTAGTAAGGACAGGCGAGCAGTACTTC. Encoded protein: CASSLVRTGEQYF.